Below are 21 T cell receptor beta chains sequenced from a single sample in a study of OX40 agonist ivuxolimab in advanced cancers. Library preparation employed the immunoSEQ multiplex PCR assay. As stored in TCRdb, this immuneACCESS dataset retains in-frame rearrangements with V and J assigned. A fraction of the clones does not appear; measured against another copy, unresolved V genes explain less than half of the discrepancy, and the remainder lacks a known reason. Within this sample are about 80,000 clones, with 90% of them counted one time only. The ten largest account for more than 1.5% of the sample. The specimen was CD4+ or CD8+ T cells sorted from blood, collected in a trial of the OX40 agonist ivuxolimab. The receptors here all came from an adult with an advanced solid tumor such as melanoma, head and neck, liver or kidney cancer.

CDR3 amino acids: CASSEMGFSPLHF. The CDR3, as DNA: TGTGCCAGCAGTGAAATGGGGTTTTCACCCCTCCACTTT. The chain carries TRBV6-1 and TRBJ1-6; D unclear. The CDR3 consists of 13 residues. The germline V gene encodes CDR1 MNHNS and CDR2 SASEGT. Trimming pared 2 bases from V and 9 bases from J, leaving 8 bases between.

This chain uses TRBV6-1 with TRBJ1-5; D ambiguous. CDR3 size: 14 residues. The V gene's germline CDR1 is MNHNS and CDR2 SASEGT. V was pared by 2 bases and J by 6 bases, with 11 bases between. The CDR3 region has the DNA TGTGCCAGCAGTGAATCCGGGTTAGGTCAGCCCCAGCATTTT. This translates into CASSESGLGQPQHF.

The V and J genes are TRBV11-2 and TRBJ2-2; 11 nucleotides agree with TRBD2. Germline V CDR1 and CDR2: SGHAT, FQNNGV. J was trimmed by 7 bases and V by 4 bases; bases with no gene match: 11. This CDR3 is built from 17 residues. CDR3 residues: CASSSAGATSGSGELFF. DNA of the CDR3: TGTGCCAGCAGCTCCGCCGGGGCCACTAGCGGGAGCGGGGAGCTGTTTTTT. The full variable domain, rest sourced from reference TRBV11-2 and TRBJ2-2, is EAGVAQSPRYKIIEKRQSVAFWCNPISGHATLYWYQQILGQGPKLLIQFQNNGVVDDSQLPKDRFSAERLKGVDSTLKIQPAKLEDSAVYLCASSSAGATSGSGELFFGEGSRLTVL.

The chain links TRBV4-2 to TRBJ1-1, with D uncertain. Germline lookup yields CDR1 LGHNA and CDR2 YNFKEQ. The CDR3 covers 15 residues. V lost 4 bases, J lost 2 bases, and 14 bases lay in between. CDR3 DNA sequence: TGTGCCAGCAGCCTATCCTGGACCTTTAACACTGAAGCTTTCTTT. This sequence encodes CASSLSWTFNTEAFF.

V and J are TRBV6-5 and TRBJ1-2; no reliable D call. V lost 3 bases and J lost 0, with 14 bases in between. Germline CDR1 MNHEY, CDR2 SVGAGI. This CDR3 contains 16 residues. The CDR3 reads CASSYTAATSNYGYTF. CDR3 sequence (DNA): TGTGCCAGCAGTTATACGGCAGCCACTTCTAACTATGGCTACACCTTC.

The chain couples TRBV5-5 to TRBJ2-3; TRBD1 matches 9 bases. V lost 4 bases, J lost 3 bases, and 3 bases stayed unmatched. The V gene's germline CDR1 is SGHKS and CDR2 YYEKEE (reference sequence). The CDR3 is 14 residues long. CDR3 loop: CASSVGQGTDTQYF. CDR3 nucleotides: TGTGCCAGCAGCGTGGGACAGGGAACAGATACGCAGTATTTT.

The chain is built from TRBV4-1 and TRBJ2-5; possible D gene TRBD2, 6 bases. The germline V gene has CDR1 MGHRA and CDR2 YSYEKL. The CDR3 sequence is 18 residues long. Between the trimmed V and J ends, which lost 0 bases and 1 base, there was a span of 18 bases. The CDR3 sequence is CASSQDRSRGTLQETQYF. CDR3 nucleotides: TGCGCCAGCAGCCAAGATAGGTCCCGGGGGACCCTCCAAGAGACCCAGTACTTC.

This rearrangement joins TRBV5-1 to TRBJ2-7; D possibly matches TRBD1 or TRBD2 (5 bases each). The germline V gene has CDR1 SGHRS and CDR2 YFSETQ. V was cut by 4 bases and J by 1 base, with 15 bases left in between. The CDR3 extends over 15 amino acids. The CDR3 loop reads CASSKGTADSYEQYF. The CDR3 DNA reads as TGCGCCAGCAGCAAAGGGACGGCGGATTCCTACGAGCAGTACTTC.

The V call is TRBV28, the J call TRBJ1-5; D is ambiguous. Germline assignment: CDR1 MDHEN and CDR2 SYDVKM. The CDR3 length is 13 residues. Between the trimmed V and J ends, which lost 10 bases and 5 bases, there was a span of 15 bases. The DNA for the CDR3 is TGTGCCACCCCTAAGGGAGGAGATCAGCCCCAGCATTTT. This sequence encodes CATPKGGDQPQHF.

This clone has a single count. V and J are TRBV18 and TRBJ2-1, with TRBD2 matching 9 bases. The germline V gene encodes CDR1 KGHSH and CDR2 LQKENI. V trimming: 5 bases; J trimming: 9 bases; junction bases outside the gene matches: 11. The CDR3 runs to 15 residues. CDR3 region: CASSWREGREVEQFF. The CDR3 nucleotides are TGTGCCAGCTCATGGCGGGAGGGCCGAGAGGTTGAGCAGTTCTTC.

The chain carries TRBV7-2 and TRBJ2-3; the D is unclear. V lost 1 base and J 0 bases, leaving 5 bases between the germline ends. This CDR3 comprises 14 residues. Germline CDR1 and CDR2: SGHTA and FQGNSA. CDR3 residues: CASSLGSSTDTQYF. DNA of the CDR3: TGTGCCAGCAGCTTAGGCAGTAGCACAGATACGCAGTATTTT.

V usage is TRBV5-4 and J usage is TRBJ2-3; 13 bases align to TRBD2. The CDR3 contains 16 residues. CDR1 and CDR2 (germline): SGHNT, YYREEE (reference sequence). Losses at the gene ends were 5 bases for V and 1 base for J; bases not matched to a gene: 4. The CDR3 reads CASSSGTSGGTDTQYF. DNA for the CDR3: TGTGCCAGCAGTTCCGGGACTAGCGGGGGCACAGATACGCAGTATTTT.

This chain joins TRBV4-2 and TRBJ2-4; TRBD1 matches at 8 bases. CDR1 is LGHNA and CDR2 is YNFKEQ in the germline V gene. J was trimmed by 6 bases and V by 0 bases; bases with no gene match: 4. The CDR3 totals 15 residues. The CDR3 sequence is CASSQDRGLLNIQYF. CDR3 coding DNA: TGTGCCAGCAGCCAAGACAGGGGGCTTCTAAACATTCAGTACTTC.

The chain employs TRBV5-1 and TRBJ2-7; TRBD1 might be the D (6 bases). Trimming removed 7 bases from V and 6 bases from J, with 20 bases in between. The length of the CDR3 is 14 residues. Germline V gene lookup returns CDR1 SGHRS and CDR2 YFSETQ. As DNA, the CDR3 is TGCGCCAGCTGTTCAGGGGTGGTTTGGGGCGAGCAGTACTTC. It specifies CASCSGVVWGEQYF.

The chain recombines TRBV4-1 with TRBJ2-6, with a tentative D call TRBD1 (6 bases). Germline V lookup: CDR1 MGHRA, CDR2 YSYEKL. Trimming shortened V by 0 bases and J by 0 bases, and 9 bases separated the two germline ends. This CDR3 spans 17 amino acids. The CDR3 coding sequence is TGCGCCAGCAGCCAAGATACAGGGTCCTCTGGGGCCAACGTCCTGACTTTC. Translating it yields CASSQDTGSSGANVLTF.

The chain couples TRBV18 to TRBJ1-2; 7 bases line up with TRBD1. Trimming removed 0 bases from V and 8 bases from J; junction bases left unmatched: 3. The CDR3 length is 13 residues. Germline CDR1 and CDR2: KGHSH and LQKENI. CDR3 sequence (DNA): TGTGCCAGCTCACCACCGACAGGGCCGGGCTACACCTTC. Its translation is CASSPPTGPGYTF.

The chain employs TRBV29-1 and TRBJ1-1; no clear D. Germline-derived CDR1 and CDR2 are SQVTM and ANQGSEA. The CDR3 contains 13 residues. Trimming took 7 bases from V and 3 from J, leaving 15 bases between them. The CDR3 DNA is TGCAGCGCCTCAGGACTTCCCGACACTGAAGCTTTCTTT. Protein sequence: CSASGLPDTEAFF.

CDR3 DNA: TGCGCCAGCAGCCAAGATGGGCTAGTCACAGATACGCAGTATTTT. Residues: CASSQDGLVTDTQYF. The genes are TRBV4-3 and TRBJ2-3; D not certain. This CDR3 contains 15 residues. Germline CDR1 and CDR2: LGHNA and YSLEER. Trimming took 0 bases from V and 2 from J, leaving 9 bases between them.

The chain joins TRBV7-8 to TRBJ1-5; D might be TRBD1 (5 bases). V gave up 5 bases and J gave up 7 bases, with 24 bases separating them. Looked up from germline, CDR1 is SGHVS and CDR2 is FQNEAQ. The CDR3 extends over 17 amino acids. CDR3: CASSRTGRGEGGQPQHF. The CDR3 DNA reads TGTGCCAGCAGCCGCACCGGGAGGGGAGAGGGCGGCCAGCCCCAGCATTTT.

The chain has TRBV28 and TRBJ1-1, with TRBD1 identical over 7 bases. From germline, CDR1 is MDHEN and CDR2 SYDVKM. J lost 0 bases, V lost 6 bases, and 7 bases had no gene match. The CDR3 spans 15 residues. The CDR3 region is CASSSGGTVNTEAFF. CDR3 coding DNA: TGTGCCAGCAGCTCAGGAGGGACAGTGAACACTGAAGCTTTCTTT.

V and J are TRBV29-1 and TRBJ2-5; TRBD1 matches 8 bases. Germline-derived CDR1 and CDR2 are SQVTM and ANQGSEA. Trimming removed 5 bases from V and 7 bases from J; junction bases left unmatched: 12. The CDR3 has 14 residues. The chain's CDR3 is CSVIDRGPQGTQYF. The CDR3 DNA sequence: TGCAGCGTTATAGACAGGGGACCGCAGGGGACCCAGTACTTC.